The sample holds one count of the clone carrying this T cell receptor beta chain. Its antigen remains unidentified. At least 6.5 million PBMCs were isolated per sample. Total RNA, at least 5 micrograms per sample, came from PBMCs. Alongside a J-beta primer mix, a sample-barcoded 5' primer served in a second PCR lasting about 7 to 11 cycles. Unique molecular identifiers of 12 random nucleotides labeled each cDNA. MiXCR was run by TCRdb on the 5' RACE reads, yielding one entry per CDR3 protein. The sample holds about 1.4 million distinct CDR3 sequences; approximately 59% are singletons and the top ten take approximately 7%. This entry belongs to a study of blood T cells in healthy people across ages. Overall study results and limits: There were more naive CD4+ cells and higher diversity in long-lived donors than in aged donors.

The receptor was isolated from a man between 18 and 29 years old in good health. The sample was blood.

The DNA of the CDR3 is TGTGCCAGCAGCCGCAACCGGGACAACACGAACCAAGAGACCCAGTACTTC. Translating gives CASSRNRDNTNQETQYF. The V call is TRBV6-6, the J call TRBJ2-5; TRBD1 is a possible D gene (6 bases). The germline gives CDR1 MNHNY, CDR2 SVGAGI (reference sequence). The CDR3 is made up of 17 amino acids. Trimming left V 6 bases short and J 0 bases short, with 20 bases between.